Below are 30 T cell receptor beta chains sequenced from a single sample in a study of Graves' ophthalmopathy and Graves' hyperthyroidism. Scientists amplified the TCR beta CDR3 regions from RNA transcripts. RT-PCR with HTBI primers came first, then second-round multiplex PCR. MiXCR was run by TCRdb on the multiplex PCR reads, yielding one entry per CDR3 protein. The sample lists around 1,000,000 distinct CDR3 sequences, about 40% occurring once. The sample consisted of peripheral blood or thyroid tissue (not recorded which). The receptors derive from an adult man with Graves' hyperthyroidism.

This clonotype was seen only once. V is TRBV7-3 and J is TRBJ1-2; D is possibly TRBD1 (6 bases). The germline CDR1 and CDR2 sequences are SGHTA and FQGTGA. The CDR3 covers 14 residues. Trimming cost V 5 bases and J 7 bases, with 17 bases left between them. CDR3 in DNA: TGTGCCAGCAGCCCCGGGGGGGCAGCTCCTGGCTACACCTTC. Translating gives CASSPGGAAPGYTF.

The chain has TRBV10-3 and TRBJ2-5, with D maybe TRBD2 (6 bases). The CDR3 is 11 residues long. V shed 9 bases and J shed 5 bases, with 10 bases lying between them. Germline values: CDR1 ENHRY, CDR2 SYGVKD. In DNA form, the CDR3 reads TGTGCCATGGCCCGGGAGGAGACCCAGTACTTC. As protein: CAMAREETQYF.

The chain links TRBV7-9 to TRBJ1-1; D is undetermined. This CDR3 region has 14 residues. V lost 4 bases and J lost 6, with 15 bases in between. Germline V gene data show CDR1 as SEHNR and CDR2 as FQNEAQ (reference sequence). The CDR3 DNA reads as TGTGCCAGCAGCTCACGACCCCGGAGGGCTGAAGCTTTCTTT. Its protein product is CASSSRPRRAEAFF.

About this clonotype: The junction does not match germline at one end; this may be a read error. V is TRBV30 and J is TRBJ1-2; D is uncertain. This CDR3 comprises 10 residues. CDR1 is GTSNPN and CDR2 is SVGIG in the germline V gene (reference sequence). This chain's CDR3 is CAWGIKGLSF. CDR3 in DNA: TGTGCCTGGGGGATAAAGGGCCTTTCCTTC.

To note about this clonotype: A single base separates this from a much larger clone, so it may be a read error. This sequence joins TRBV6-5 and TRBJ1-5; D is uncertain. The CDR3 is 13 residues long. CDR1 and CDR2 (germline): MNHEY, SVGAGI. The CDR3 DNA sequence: TGTGCCAGCAGTGAAGCAGACAATCAGCCCCATCATTTT. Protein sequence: CASSEADNQPHHF.

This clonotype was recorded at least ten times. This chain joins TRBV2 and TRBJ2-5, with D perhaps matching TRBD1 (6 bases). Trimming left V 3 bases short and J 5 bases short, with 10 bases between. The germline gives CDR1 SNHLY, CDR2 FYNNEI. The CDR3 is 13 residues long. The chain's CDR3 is CASSEGHLETQYF. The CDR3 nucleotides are TGTGCCAGCAGTGAGGGACACTTGGAGACCCAGTACTTC.

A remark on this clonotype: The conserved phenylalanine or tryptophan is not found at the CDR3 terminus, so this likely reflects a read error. The CDR3 DNA is TGTGCCAGCTCACCACCCCTTAGCAATCAGCCCCAGCATTCT. Encoded protein: CASSPPLSNQPQHS. This chain joins TRBV18 and TRBJ1-5; no clear D. The CDR3 consists of 14 residues. CDR1 and CDR2 (germline): KGHSH, LQKENI. V was pared by 0 bases and J by 0 bases, with 3 bases between.

The CDR3 bases are TGTGCCAGCAGCGCATGGAGGACAGATACGCAGTATTTT. Translating gives CASSAWRTDTQYF. The chain combines TRBV9 with TRBJ2-3; D may be TRBD2 (5 bases). This CDR3 is 13 amino acids long. The V and J ends lost 3 bases and 3 bases respectively, with 8 bases between them. The germline gives CDR1 SGDLS, CDR2 YYNGEE.

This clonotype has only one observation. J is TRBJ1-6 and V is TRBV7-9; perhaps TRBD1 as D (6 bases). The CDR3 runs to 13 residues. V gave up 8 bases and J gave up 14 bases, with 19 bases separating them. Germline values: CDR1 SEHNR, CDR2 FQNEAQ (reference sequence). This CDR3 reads CASAGGADWALHF. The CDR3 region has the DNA TGTGCCAGCGCCGGGGGGGCCGACTGGGCCCTCCACTTT.

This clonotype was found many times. The CDR3 nucleotides are TGCGCCAGCCGGGCTAGCGACTCCTACGAGCAGTACTTC. This sequence encodes CASRASDSYEQYF. The chain uses TRBV10-2 and TRBJ2-7; a weak D match, TRBD2 (6 bases). The CDR3 runs 13 residues. V was shortened by 8 bases and J by 0 bases, with 11 bases between the two germline ends. The germline gives CDR1 WSHSY, CDR2 SAAADI.

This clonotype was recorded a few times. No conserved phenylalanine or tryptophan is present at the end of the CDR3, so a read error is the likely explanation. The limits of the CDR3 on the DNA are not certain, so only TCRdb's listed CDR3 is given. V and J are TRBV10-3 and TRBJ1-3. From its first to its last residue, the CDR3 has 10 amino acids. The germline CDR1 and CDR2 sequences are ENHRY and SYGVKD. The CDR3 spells CAISGRQTNT.

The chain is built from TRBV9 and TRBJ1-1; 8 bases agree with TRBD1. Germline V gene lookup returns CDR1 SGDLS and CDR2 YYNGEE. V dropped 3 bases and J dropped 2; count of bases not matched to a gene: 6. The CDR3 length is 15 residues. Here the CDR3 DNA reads TGTGCCAGCAGCGCGACAGGGGCCCTAAACACTGAAGCTTTCTTT. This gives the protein CASSATGALNTEAFF.

CDR3 sequence reads: CASSGDRGSGCGYTF. The CDR3 nucleotides are TGTGCCAGCAGTGGGGACAGGGGTTCGGGGTGTGGCTACACCTTC. This sequence joins TRBV2 and TRBJ1-2; 10 positions match TRBD1. Trimming took 4 bases from V and 7 from J; bases not matched to a gene: 9. Germline V lookup: CDR1 SNHLY, CDR2 FYNNEI. There are 15 residues in the CDR3.

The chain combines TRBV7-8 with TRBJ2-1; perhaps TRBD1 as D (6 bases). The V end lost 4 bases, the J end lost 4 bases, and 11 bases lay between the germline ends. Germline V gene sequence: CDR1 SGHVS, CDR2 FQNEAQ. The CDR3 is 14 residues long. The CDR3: CASSSETGYNEQFF. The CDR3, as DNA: TGTGCCAGCAGCTCAGAGACAGGATACAATGAGCAGTTCTTC.

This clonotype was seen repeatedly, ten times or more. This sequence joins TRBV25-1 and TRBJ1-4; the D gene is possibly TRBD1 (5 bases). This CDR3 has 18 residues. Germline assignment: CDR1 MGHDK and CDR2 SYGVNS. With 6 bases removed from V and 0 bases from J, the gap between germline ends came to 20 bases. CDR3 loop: CASREEGRAGATNEKLFF. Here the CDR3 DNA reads TGTGCCAGCAGGGAAGAGGGGAGGGCGGGAGCAACTAATGAAAAACTGTTTTTT.

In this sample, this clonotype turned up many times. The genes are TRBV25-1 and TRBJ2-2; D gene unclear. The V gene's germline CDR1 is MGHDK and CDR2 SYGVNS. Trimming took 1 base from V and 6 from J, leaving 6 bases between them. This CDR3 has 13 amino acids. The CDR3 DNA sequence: TGTGCCAGCAGTGAATCCACCCCCGGGGAGCTGTTTTTT. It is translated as CASSESTPGELFF.

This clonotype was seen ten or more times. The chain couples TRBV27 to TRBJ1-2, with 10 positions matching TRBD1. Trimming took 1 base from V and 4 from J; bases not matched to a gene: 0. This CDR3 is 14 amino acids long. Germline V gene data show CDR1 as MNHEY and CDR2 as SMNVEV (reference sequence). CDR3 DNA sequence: TGTGCCAGCAGTTTATGGGACAGGGGCTATGGCTACACCTTC. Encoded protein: CASSLWDRGYGYTF.

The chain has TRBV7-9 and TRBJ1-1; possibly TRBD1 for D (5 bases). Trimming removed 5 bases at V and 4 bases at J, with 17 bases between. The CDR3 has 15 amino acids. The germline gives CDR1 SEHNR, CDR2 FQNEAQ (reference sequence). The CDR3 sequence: CASSPIAGVGTEAFF. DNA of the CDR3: TGTGCCAGCAGCCCAATTGCGGGGGTGGGCACTGAAGCTTTCTTT.

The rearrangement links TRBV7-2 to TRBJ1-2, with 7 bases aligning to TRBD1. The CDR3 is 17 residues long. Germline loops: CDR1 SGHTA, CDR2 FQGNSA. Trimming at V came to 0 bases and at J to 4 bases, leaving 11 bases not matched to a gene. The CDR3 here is CASSLAGRTTGVYGYTF. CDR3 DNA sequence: TGTGCCAGCAGCTTAGCTGGTCGGACTACAGGGGTCTATGGCTACACCTTC.

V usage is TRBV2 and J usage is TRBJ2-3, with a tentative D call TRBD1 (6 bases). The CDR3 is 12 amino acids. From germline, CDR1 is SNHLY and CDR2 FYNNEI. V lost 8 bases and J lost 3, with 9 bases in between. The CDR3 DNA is TGTGCCAGCGGAGACAGGACAGATACGCAGTATTTT. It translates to CASGDRTDTQYF.

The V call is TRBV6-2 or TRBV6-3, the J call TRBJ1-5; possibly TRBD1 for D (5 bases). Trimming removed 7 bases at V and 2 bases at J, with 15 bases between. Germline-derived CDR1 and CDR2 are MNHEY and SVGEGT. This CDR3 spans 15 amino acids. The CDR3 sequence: CASTLDIRGNQPQHF. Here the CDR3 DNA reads TGTGCCAGCACCTTGGACATCAGGGGCAATCAGCCCCAGCATTTT.

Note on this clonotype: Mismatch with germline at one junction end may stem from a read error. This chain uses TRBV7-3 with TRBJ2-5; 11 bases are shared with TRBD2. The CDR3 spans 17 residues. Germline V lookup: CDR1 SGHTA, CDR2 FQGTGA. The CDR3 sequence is CASSPLASGRLEETQYF. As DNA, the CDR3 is TGCGCCAGCAGCCCACTAGCTAGCGGGAGGTTAGAGGAGACCCAGTACTTC.

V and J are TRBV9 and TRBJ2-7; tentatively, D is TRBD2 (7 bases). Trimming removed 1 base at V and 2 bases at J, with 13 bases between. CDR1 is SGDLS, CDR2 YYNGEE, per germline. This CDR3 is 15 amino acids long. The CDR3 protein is CASSVRGGIPYEQYF. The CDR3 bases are TGTGCCAGCAGCGTAAGGGGGGGGATCCCCTACGAGCAGTACTTC.

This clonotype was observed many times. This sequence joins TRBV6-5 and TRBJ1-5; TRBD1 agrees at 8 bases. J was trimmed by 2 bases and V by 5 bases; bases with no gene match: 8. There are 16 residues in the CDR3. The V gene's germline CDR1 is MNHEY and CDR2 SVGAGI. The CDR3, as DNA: TGTGCCAGCAGTCCTCACAGGGGGAACGGCAATCAGCCCCAGCATTTT. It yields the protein CASSPHRGNGNQPQHF.

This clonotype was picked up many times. The CDR3 nucleotides are TGTGCCAGCAGTGGGACTAGCGGCGCCTACGAGCAGTACTTC. It yields the protein CASSGTSGAYEQYF. The V gene is TRBV9, the J gene TRBJ2-7, with 11 bases lining up with TRBD2. This CDR3 contains 14 residues. Germline V gives CDR1 SGDLS, CDR2 YYNGEE. V dropped 5 bases and J dropped 2; count of bases not matched to a gene: 3.

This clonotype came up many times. Written as DNA, the CDR3 is TGTGCCAGCAGCTTCCAGGCTACCACCGAAGCTTTCTTT. It is translated as CASSFQATTEAFF. The V call is TRBV7-2, the J call TRBJ1-1; no firm D call. CDR3 size: 13 residues. The ends were cut back, 3 bases at V and 8 bases at J, with 13 bases in the middle. Germline CDR1 and CDR2: SGHTA and FQGNSA.

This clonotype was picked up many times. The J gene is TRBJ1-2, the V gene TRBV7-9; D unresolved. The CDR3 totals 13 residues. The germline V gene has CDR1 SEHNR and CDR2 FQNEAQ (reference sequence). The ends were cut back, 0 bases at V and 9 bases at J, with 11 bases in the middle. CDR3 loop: CASSLADFGSYTF. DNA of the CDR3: TGTGCCAGCAGCTTAGCGGACTTTGGTAGCTACACCTTC.

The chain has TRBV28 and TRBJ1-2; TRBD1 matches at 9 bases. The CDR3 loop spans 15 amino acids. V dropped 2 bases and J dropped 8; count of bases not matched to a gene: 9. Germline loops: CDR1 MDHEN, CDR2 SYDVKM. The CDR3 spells CASSLGGQGRHGYTF. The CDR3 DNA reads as TGTGCCAGCAGTTTAGGGGGACAGGGACGGCACGGCTACACCTTC.

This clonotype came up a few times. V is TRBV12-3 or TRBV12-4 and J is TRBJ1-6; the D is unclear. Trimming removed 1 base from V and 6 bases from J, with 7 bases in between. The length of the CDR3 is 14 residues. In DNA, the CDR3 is TGTGCCAGCAGTTTAGGGTCGAGTAATTCACCCCTCCACTTT. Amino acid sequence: CASSLGSSNSPLHF.

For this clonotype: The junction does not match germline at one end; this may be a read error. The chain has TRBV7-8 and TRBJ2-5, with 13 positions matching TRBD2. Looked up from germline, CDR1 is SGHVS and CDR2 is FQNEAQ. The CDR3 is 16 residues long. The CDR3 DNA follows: TGCGCCAGCAGCCAAGACCCGACTAGCGGGAGGGAGACCCAGTACTTC. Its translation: CASSQDPTSGRETQYF. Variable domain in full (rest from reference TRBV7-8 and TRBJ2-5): GAGVSQSPRYKVAKRGQDVALRCDPISGHVSLFWYQQALGQGPEFLTYFQNEAQLDKSGLPSDRFFAERPEGSVSTLKIQRTQQEDSAVYLCASSQDPTSGRETQYFGPGTRLLVL.